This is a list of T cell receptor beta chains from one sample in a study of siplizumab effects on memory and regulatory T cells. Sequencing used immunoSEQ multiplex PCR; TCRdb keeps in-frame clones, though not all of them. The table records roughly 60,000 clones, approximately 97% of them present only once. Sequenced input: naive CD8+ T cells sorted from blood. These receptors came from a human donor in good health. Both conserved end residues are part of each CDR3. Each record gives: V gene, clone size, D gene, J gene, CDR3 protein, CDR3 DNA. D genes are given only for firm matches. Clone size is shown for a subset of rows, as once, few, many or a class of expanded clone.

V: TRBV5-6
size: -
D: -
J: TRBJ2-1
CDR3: CASSSISYNEQFF
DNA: TGTGCCAGCAGCTCCATATCCTACAATGAGCAGTTCTTC

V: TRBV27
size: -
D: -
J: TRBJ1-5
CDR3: CASSWVGSNQPQHF
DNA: TGTGCCAGCAGTTGGGTCGGTAGCAATCAGCCCCAGCATTTT

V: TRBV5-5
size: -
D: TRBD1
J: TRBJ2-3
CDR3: CASSVRDRETDTQYF
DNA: TGTGCCAGCAGCGTCCGGGACAGGGAGACAGATACGCAGTATTTT

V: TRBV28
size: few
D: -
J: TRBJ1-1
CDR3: CASTMNTEAFF
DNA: TGTGCCAGCACTATGAACACTGAAGCTTTCTTT

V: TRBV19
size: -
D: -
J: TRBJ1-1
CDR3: CASRAGSNTEAFF
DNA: TGTGCCAGTAGGGCAGGGTCGAACACTGAAGCTTTCTTT

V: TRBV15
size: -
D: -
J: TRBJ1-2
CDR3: CATSRDGTGYTF
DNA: TGTGCCACCAGCAGAGATGGGACAGGCTACACCTTC

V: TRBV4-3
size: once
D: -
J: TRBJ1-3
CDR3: CASSQDGGLGNTIYF
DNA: TGCGCCAGCAGCCAAGATGGGGGGCTCGGAAACACCATATATTTT

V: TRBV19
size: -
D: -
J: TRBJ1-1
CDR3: CASSIGATGATEAFF
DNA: TGTGCCAGTAGTATAGGGGCGACGGGGGCCACTGAAGCTTTCTTT

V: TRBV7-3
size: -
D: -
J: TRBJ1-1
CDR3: CASSLTGQKNTEAFF
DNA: TGTGCCAGCAGCTTAACGGGGCAGAAGAACACTGAAGCTTTCTTT

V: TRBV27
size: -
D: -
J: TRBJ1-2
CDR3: CASSSGQHYGYTF
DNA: TGTGCCAGCAGTTCCGGACAGCACTATGGCTACACCTTC

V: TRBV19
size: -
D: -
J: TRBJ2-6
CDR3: CASSPQGYSGANVLTF
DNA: TGTGCCAGTAGTCCCCAGGGCTACTCTGGGGCCAACGTCCTGACTTTC

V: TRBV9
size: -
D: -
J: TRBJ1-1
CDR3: CASSVGGDVNTEAFF
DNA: TGTGCCAGCAGCGTAGGCGGGGATGTGAACACTGAAGCTTTCTTT

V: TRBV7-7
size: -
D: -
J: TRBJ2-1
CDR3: CASSLAGSRDEQFF
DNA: TGTGCCAGCAGCTTAGCGGGCAGCCGGGATGAGCAGTTCTTC

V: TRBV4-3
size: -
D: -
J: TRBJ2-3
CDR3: CASSQASGFTDTQYF
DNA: TGCGCCAGCAGCCAAGCAAGCGGATTCACAGATACGCAGTATTTT

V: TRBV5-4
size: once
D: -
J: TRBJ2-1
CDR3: CASSFTTLDNEQFF
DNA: TGTGCCAGCAGCTTCACTACGCTTGACAATGAGCAGTTCTTC

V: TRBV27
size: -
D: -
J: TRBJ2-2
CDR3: CASSWQGGTGELFF
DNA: TGTGCCAGCAGTTGGCAGGGAGGCACCGGGGAGCTGTTTTTT

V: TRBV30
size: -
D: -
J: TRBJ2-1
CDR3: CAWSVIAPSVSGVVGEQFF
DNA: TGTGCCTGGAGTGTAATCGCCCCCTCGGTGTCAGGGGTCGTCGGTGAGCAGTTCTTC

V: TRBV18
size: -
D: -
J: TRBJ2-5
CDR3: CASSPPGGETQYF
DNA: TGTGCCAGCTCACCACCAGGGGGAGAGACCCAGTACTTC

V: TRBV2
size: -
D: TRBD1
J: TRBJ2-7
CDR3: CATPGQGGEQYF
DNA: TGTGCCACCCCGGGACAGGGAGGCGAGCAGTACTTC

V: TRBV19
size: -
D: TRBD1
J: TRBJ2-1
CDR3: CASSIGDRGINEQFF
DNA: TGTGCCAGTAGTATAGGGGACAGGGGAATCAATGAGCAGTTCTTC

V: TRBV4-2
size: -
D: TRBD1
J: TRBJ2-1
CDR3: CASSQELGQAYNEQFF
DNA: TGTGCCAGCAGCCAAGAGTTGGGACAGGCCTACAATGAGCAGTTCTTC

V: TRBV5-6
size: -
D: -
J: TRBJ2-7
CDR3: CASSLGDGLLAYEQYF
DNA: TGTGCCAGCAGCCTAGGAGACGGTTTATTAGCCTACGAGCAGTACTTC

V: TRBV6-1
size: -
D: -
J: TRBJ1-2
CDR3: CASSDRDLFYGYTF
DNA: TGTGCCAGCAGTGACCGGGACCTCTTCTATGGCTACACCTTC

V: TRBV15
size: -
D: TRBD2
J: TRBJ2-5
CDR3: CATAGLAGGQEETQYF
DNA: TGTGCCACTGCGGGACTAGCGGGGGGGCAGGAAGAGACCCAGTACTTC

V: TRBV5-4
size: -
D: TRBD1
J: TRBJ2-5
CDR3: CASSIRTGGETQYF
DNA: TGTGCCAGCAGCATACGGACAGGGGGAGAGACCCAGTACTTC

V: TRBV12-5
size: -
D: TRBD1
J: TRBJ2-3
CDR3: CASGLALLARLGQSTDTQYF
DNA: TGTGCTAGTGGTTTGGCCCTTCTCGCACGCCTGGGACAGAGCACAGATACGCAGTATTTT

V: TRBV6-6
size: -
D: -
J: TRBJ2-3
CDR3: CASSGPGGTDTQYF
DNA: TGTGCCAGCAGTGGCCCTGGGGGCACAGATACGCAGTATTTT

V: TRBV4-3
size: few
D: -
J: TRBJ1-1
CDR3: CASSQGLTTEAFF
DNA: TGCGCCAGCAGCCAGGGTTTGACCACTGAAGCTTTCTTT

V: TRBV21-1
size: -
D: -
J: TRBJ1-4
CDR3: CASSKYMGEKLFF
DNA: TGTGCCAGCAGCAAATATATGGGGGAAAAACTGTTTTTT